The 2 T cell receptor beta chains presented below share a single source sample, sequenced in a study of control samples from healthy donors and cancer patients. Libraries were prepared by immunoSEQ multiplex PCR; TCRdb keeps only in-frame clonotypes and omits some of them. The sample lists some 150,000 clones; about 89% were seen once. Specimen: blood. Receptor source: a man aged 18-30 years in good health.

The V call is TRBV2, the J call TRBJ1-5; no firm D call. Germline lookup yields CDR1 SNHLY and CDR2 FYNNEI. This CDR3 has 15 residues. V was clipped by 7 bases and J by 0 bases, with 13 bases between them. CDR3 sequence reads: CASTTADYSNQPQHF. For the CDR3, the DNA is TGTGCCAGCACTACAGCGGACTATAGCAATCAGCCCCAGCATTTT.

The chain links TRBV7-7 to TRBJ1-1; D gene ambiguous. Deletions cut 2 bases from V and 1 base from J, with 5 bases between. Looked up from germline, CDR1 is SSHAT and CDR2 is FNYEAQ (reference sequence). The CDR3 spans 13 residues. The CDR3 nucleotides read TGTGCCAGCAGCTTAAATCAGAACACTGAAGCTTTCTTT. Protein product: CASSLNQNTEAFF.